Presented here are 3 T cell receptor beta chains from one specimen sequenced in a study of T-cell reconstitution after alpha-beta-depleted transplantation in children. Preparing the TCRbeta library involved the use of unique molecular identifiers. TCRdb ran MiXCR on the PCR reads and lists one entry per CDR3 protein. This table holds around 700,000 distinct CDR3 sequences, around 14% found once. Sequenced here: PBMCs, sampled before TCRalphabeta/CD19-depleted stem cell transplant. These receptors all come from a girl aged 2 to 10 with congenital amegakaryocytic thrombocytopenia, due to receive a stem cell transplant.

V usage is TRBV30 and J usage is TRBJ2-3, with D unresolved. The CDR3 sequence is 12 residues long. V was trimmed by 2 bases and J by 2 bases, leaving 5 bases between them. CDR1 and CDR2 from the germline V gene are GTSNPN and SVGIG (reference sequence). The CDR3 spells CAWSTTTDTQYF. The DNA for the CDR3 is TGTGCCTGGAGTACGACCACAGATACGCAGTATTTT.

The genes are TRBV10-3 and TRBJ2-1, with 14 bases identical to TRBD2. V gave up 6 bases and J gave up 13 bases; unmatched junction bases: 11. The length of the CDR3 is 15 residues. The V gene's germline CDR1 is ENHRY and CDR2 SYGVKD. This CDR3 is CAIRATGTSGRIQFF. CDR3 DNA: TGTGCCATCAGGGCCACAGGGACTAGCGGGAGAATTCAGTTCTTC.

This clonotype was seen at least ten times. The V call is TRBV5-1, the J call TRBJ2-2; D is uncertain. Germline loops: CDR1 SGHRS, CDR2 YFSETQ. V gave up 0 bases and J gave up 0 bases, with 9 bases separating them. This CDR3 is built from 16 residues. This chain's CDR3 is CASSLAVQPNTGELFF. The DNA for the CDR3 is TGCGCCAGCAGCTTGGCCGTTCAGCCGAACACCGGGGAGCTGTTTTTT. The entire variable domain, with the rest obtained from reference TRBV5-1 and TRBJ2-2, is as follows: KAGVTQTPRYLIKTRGQQVTLSCSPISGHRSVSWYQQTPGQGLQFLFEYFSETQRNKGNFPGRFSGRQFSNSRSEMNVSTLELGDSALYLCASSLAVQPNTGELFFGEGSRLTVL.